The T cell receptor beta chain described here comes from a study of cytomegalovirus exposure and HLA in healthy donors. Note on this clone: Antigen: not known.

Regarding donors, all were healthy bone marrow donors. Study-wide points: Reported results showed that the classifier diagnosed cytomegalovirus status with high specificity and sensitivity.

Use of 60 Vbeta and 13 Jbeta primers characterized the PCR. Sequencing used immunoSEQ multiplex PCR; TCRdb keeps in-frame clones, though not all of them. The sample lists some 150,000 clones, 76% occurring once. This CDR3 has 15 residues. Germline CDR1 and CDR2: MNHNS and SASEGT. Trimming left V 6 bases short and J 1 base short, with 13 bases between. The chain carries TRBV6-1 and TRBJ2-1, with a possible D match to TRBD2 (7 bases). Sequenced sample: PBMCs. The receptor was derived from a man aged 60 to 69 in good health and CMV-seronegative. The CDR3 DNA is TGTGCCAGCAGGGGAGGGGGGGGATCCTACAATGAGCAGTTCTTC. It translates to CASRGGGGSYNEQFF.